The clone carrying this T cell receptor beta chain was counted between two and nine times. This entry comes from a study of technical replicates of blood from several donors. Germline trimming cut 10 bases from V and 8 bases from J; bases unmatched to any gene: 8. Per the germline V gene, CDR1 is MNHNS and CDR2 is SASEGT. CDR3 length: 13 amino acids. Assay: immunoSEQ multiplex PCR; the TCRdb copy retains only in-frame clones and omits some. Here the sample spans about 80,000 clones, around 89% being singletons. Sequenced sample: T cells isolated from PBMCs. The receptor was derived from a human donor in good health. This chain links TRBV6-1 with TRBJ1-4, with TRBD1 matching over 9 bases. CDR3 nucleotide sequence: TGTGCCACCTTACAGGGGGCAGGAGAAAAACTGTTTTTT. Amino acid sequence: CATLQGAGEKLFF.